This paragraph reports one T cell receptor (beta chain). This sample includes further DNA sequences coding for the same CDR3. CDR1 and CDR2 from the germline V gene are SGHTA and FQGNSA. The CDR3 extends over 14 amino acids. After removal of 4 bases from V and 5 bases from J, the junction contained 5 bases not matched to a gene. This sample stems from a study of blood T cell repertoires in COVID-19. Background on the study: Sample material is recorded as cDNA or gDNA derived from T cells, B-cell-depleted T cells, or PBMCs.

How the authors handled the data: The assay estimated nucleated cells by amplifying reference gene primers. Only in-frame clones appear in the TCRdb table, and some are missing; sequencing was by immunoSEQ multiplex PCR. Clone size and V and J calls were adopted from that table, with D and trimming inferred from the DNA. This sample has about 250,000 clones, with about 85% found just once. This clonotype originated in a man between 18 and 29 years old with active or convalescent COVID-19. Specimen: peripheral blood. This chain links TRBV7-2 with TRBJ2-5, with 9 nucleotides matching TRBD1. The CDR3 coding sequence is TGTGCCAGCAGCTCGCGGGACAGGGCGGAGACCCAGTACTTC. It translates to CASSSRDRAETQYF.